This TCR beta chain emerged from a study of CD4+ T cells in melanoma. The data were produced by immunoSEQ multiplex PCR, yet TCRdb's version contains in-frame clones alone and is incomplete. This table has roughly 12,000 clones, approximately 72% appearing once. Germline V gene lookup returns CDR1 MNHEY and CDR2 SVGAGI. CDR3 length equals 13 residues. V was clipped by 1 base and J by 4 bases, with 5 bases between them. This chain joins TRBV6-5 and TRBJ1-5, with D unclear. The receptor was derived from a human donor with melanoma. The specimen sequenced was cells from a culture (not recorded whether cultured in vitro). As DNA, the CDR3 is TGTGCCAGCAGTTACTTAGAGAATCAGCCCCAGCATTTT. Translating it yields CASSYLENQPQHF.